A selection of T cell receptor beta chains follows, all from one sample in a study of lymphopenia after photon versus proton radiotherapy. This table comes from immunoSEQ multiplex PCR, and its TCRdb copy is limited to in-frame clones, with some not included. The table lists around 25,000 clones, roughly 90% of them singletons. Source: peripheral blood, taken from a patient treated with photon-based radiotherapy. The receptors were sampled from a woman aged 45-59 years with cholangiocarcinoma. CDR3s include the opening cysteine and the closing phenylalanine or tryptophan. Each record gives: clone size, J gene, V gene, D gene, CDR3 DNA, CDR3 protein. D genes are given only for firm matches. Some rows mark clone size as missing; the rest say once, few, many or name a class of expanded clone.

clone_size: .; j_call: TRBJ1-1; v_call: TRBV7-2; d_call: TRBD1; cdr3_nt: TGTGCCAGCAGCGCCCCCGGGACAGGGGGAACTGAAGCTTTCTTT; cdr3_aa: CASSAPGTGGTEAFF
clone_size: .; j_call: TRBJ2-4; v_call: TRBV6-1; d_call: .; cdr3_nt: TGTGCCAGCAGTGAATCCGGACGGAAAAACATTCAGTACTTC; cdr3_aa: CASSESGRKNIQYF
clone_size: .; j_call: TRBJ2-1; v_call: TRBV5-1; d_call: TRBD1; cdr3_nt: TGCGCCAGCAGCGGCAGGGGGCTCGGTGAGCAGTTCTTC; cdr3_aa: CASSGRGLGEQFF
clone_size: few; j_call: TRBJ1-2; v_call: TRBV14; d_call: .; cdr3_nt: TGTGCCAGCAGCCTGTTACAGGGATGGAACTATGGCTACACCTTC; cdr3_aa: CASSLLQGWNYGYTF
clone_size: once; j_call: TRBJ2-2; v_call: TRBV5-6; d_call: .; cdr3_nt: TGTGCCAGCAGCCCAACCAGGGGAATGAACACCGGGGAGCTGTTTTTT; cdr3_aa: CASSPTRGMNTGELFF
clone_size: .; j_call: TRBJ1-1; v_call: TRBV30; d_call: .; cdr3_nt: TGTGCCTGGAGCAGACAGCCAACTTCGGAAGCTTTCTTT; cdr3_aa: CAWSRQPTSEAFF
clone_size: .; j_call: TRBJ1-1; v_call: TRBV6-6; d_call: .; cdr3_nt: TGTGCCAGCACACGGGGCCAAAATACAGTGAACACTGAAGCTTTCTTT; cdr3_aa: CASTRGQNTVNTEAFF
clone_size: .; j_call: TRBJ1-1; v_call: TRBV6-5; d_call: TRBD1; cdr3_nt: TGTGCCAGCAGGAAGGACAGGGAAGGAGTTGAAGCTTTCTTT; cdr3_aa: CASRKDREGVEAFF
clone_size: .; j_call: TRBJ2-7; v_call: TRBV14; d_call: TRBD2; cdr3_nt: TGTGCCAGCAGCCGCACTTACAACGGGGGGAACCCCTACGAGCAGTACTTC; cdr3_aa: CASSRTYNGGNPYEQYF
clone_size: once; j_call: TRBJ2-7; v_call: TRBV27; d_call: TRBD1; cdr3_nt: TGTGCCAGCAGTGACAGGGGGTTCTACGAGCAGTACTTC; cdr3_aa: CASSDRGFYEQYF
clone_size: once; j_call: TRBJ2-3; v_call: TRBV10-1; d_call: TRBD1; cdr3_nt: TGCGCCAGCAGTCACCGCGGACAGGGGAGACTCACAGATACGCAGTATTTT; cdr3_aa: CASSHRGQGRLTDTQYF
clone_size: .; j_call: TRBJ2-7; v_call: TRBV7-8; d_call: TRBD2; cdr3_nt: TGTGCCAGCAGCTTACCGGGACTAGCGGGGACTCTTTACGAGCAGTACTTC; cdr3_aa: CASSLPGLAGTLYEQYF